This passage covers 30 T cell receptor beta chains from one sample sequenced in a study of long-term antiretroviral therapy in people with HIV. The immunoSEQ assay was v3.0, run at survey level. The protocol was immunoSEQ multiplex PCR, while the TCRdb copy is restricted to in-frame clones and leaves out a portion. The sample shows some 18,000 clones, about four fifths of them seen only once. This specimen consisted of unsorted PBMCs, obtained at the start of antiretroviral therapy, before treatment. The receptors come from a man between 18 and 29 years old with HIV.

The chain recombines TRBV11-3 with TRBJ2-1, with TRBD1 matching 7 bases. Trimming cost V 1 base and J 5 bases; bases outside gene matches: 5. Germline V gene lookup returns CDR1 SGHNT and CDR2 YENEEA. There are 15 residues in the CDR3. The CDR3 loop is CASSLGQGIDNEQFF. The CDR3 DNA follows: TGTGCCAGCAGCTTAGGACAGGGTATCGACAATGAGCAGTTCTTC.

CDR3 in DNA: TGTGCCAGCAGCCAAGATGGGGCGGGAGGGCCCAATGAGCAGTTCTTC. This gives the protein CASSQDGAGGPNEQFF. The chain employs TRBV4-2 and TRBJ2-1; TRBD2 agrees at 9 bases. The CDR3 covers 16 residues. J lost 6 bases, V lost 0 bases, and 6 bases had no gene match. CDR1 is LGHNA, CDR2 YNFKEQ, per germline.

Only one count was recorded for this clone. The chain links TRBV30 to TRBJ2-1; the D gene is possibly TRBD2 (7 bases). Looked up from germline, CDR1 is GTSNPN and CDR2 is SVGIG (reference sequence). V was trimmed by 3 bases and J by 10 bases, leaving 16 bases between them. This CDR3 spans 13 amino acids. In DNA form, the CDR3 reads TGTGCCTGGAGCCGAGGGGGGAGGGGCGAGCAGTTCTTC. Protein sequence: CAWSRGGRGEQFF.

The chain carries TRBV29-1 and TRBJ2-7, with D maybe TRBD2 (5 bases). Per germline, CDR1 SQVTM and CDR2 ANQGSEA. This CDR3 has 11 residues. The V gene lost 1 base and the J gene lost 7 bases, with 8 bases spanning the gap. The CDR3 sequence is CSVEAPGEQYF. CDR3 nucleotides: TGCAGCGTTGAAGCGCCGGGGGAGCAGTACTTC.

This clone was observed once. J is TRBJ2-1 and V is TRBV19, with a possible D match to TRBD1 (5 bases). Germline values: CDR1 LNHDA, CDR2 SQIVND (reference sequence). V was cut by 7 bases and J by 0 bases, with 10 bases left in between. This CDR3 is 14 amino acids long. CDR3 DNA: TGTGCCAGTACTCAGGGTAACTCCTACAATGAGCAGTTCTTC. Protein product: CASTQGNSYNEQFF. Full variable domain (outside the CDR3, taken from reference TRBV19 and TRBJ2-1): DGGITQSPKYLFRKEGQNVTLSCEQNLNHDAMYWYRQDPGQGLRLIYYSQIVNDFQKGDIAEGYSVSREKKESFPLTVTSAQKNPTAFYLCASTQGNSYNEQFFGPGTRLTVL.

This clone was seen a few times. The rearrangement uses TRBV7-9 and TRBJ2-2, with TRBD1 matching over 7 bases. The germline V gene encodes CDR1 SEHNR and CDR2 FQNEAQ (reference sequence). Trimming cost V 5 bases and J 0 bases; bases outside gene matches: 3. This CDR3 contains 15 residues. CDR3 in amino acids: CASSPGTANTGELFF. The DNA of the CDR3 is TGTGCCAGCAGCCCTGGGACAGCGAACACCGGGGAGCTGTTTTTT. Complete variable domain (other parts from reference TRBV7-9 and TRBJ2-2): DTGVSQNPRHKITKRGQNVTFRCDPISEHNRLYWYRQTLGQGPEFLTYFQNEAQLEKSRLLSDRFSAERPKGSFSTLEIQRTEQGDSAMYLCASSPGTANTGELFFGEGSRLTVL.

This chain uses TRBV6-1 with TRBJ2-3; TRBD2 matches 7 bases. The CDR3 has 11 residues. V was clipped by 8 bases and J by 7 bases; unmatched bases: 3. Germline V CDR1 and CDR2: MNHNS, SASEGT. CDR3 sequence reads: CASGGGHTQYF. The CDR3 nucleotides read TGTGCCAGCGGGGGGGGTCATACGCAGTATTTT.

The CDR3 region has the DNA TGTGCCAGCAGTTACTCCAGGGGTGGGCACGAGCAGTACTTC. This translates into CASSYSRGGHEQYF. This chain joins TRBV6-5 and TRBJ2-7, with D possibly matching TRBD1 (6 bases). V dropped 0 bases and J dropped 5 bases, with 11 bases sitting between them. CDR1 and CDR2 from the germline V gene are MNHEY and SVGAGI. This CDR3 contains 14 residues.

In DNA form, the CDR3 reads TGTGCCAGCAGTTACTCCGGACAGCAGCAGTACGAGCAGTACTTC. This encodes CASSYSGQQQYEQYF. The V and J genes are TRBV6-5 and TRBJ2-7; the D gene is possibly TRBD1 (6 bases). Trimming left V 0 bases short and J 4 bases short, with 13 bases between. The CDR3 sequence is 15 residues long. Germline V gene data show CDR1 as MNHEY and CDR2 as SVGAGI.

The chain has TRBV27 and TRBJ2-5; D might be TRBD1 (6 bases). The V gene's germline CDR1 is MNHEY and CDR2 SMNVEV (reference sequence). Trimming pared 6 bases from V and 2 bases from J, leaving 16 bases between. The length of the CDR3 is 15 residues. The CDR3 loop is CASSSSGQPQETQYF. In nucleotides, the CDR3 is TGTGCCAGCAGCTCATCAGGACAGCCTCAAGAGACCCAGTACTTC.

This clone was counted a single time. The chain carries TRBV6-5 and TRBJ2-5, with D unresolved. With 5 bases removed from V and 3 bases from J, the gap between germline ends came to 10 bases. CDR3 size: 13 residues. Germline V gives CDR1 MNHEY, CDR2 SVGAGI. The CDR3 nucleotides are TGTGCCAGCAGTCGTGTGGAAAAAGAGACCCAGTACTTC. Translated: CASSRVEKETQYF.

The CDR3 region is CASTQGPYEQYF. In DNA form, the CDR3 reads TGTGCCAGCACACAGGGACCCTACGAGCAGTACTTC. The chain joins TRBV28 to TRBJ2-7, with D perhaps TRBD1 (6 bases). Germline CDR1 and CDR2: MDHEN and SYDVKM. The CDR3 is 12 residues long. Trimming removed 7 bases at V and 2 bases at J, with 9 bases between.

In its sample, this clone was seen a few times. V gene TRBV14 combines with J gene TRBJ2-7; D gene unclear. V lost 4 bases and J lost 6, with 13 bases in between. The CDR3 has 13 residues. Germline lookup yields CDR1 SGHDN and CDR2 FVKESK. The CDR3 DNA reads TGTGCCAGCAGCCTTCGCTCCTTTGGCGAGCAGTACTTC. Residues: CASSLRSFGEQYF.

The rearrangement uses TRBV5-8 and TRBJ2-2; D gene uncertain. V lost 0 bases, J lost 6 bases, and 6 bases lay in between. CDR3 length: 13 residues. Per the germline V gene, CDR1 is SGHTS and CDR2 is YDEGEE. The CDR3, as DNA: TGTGCCAGCAGCTTGGGGGTTCCCGGGGAGCTGTTTTTT. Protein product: CASSLGVPGELFF.

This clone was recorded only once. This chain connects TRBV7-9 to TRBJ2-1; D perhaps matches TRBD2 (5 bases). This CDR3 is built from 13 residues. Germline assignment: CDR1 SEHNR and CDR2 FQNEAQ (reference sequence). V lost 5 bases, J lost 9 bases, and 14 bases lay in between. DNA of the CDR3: TGTGCCAGCAGCCCAACTAGTTTGACTGAGCAGTTCTTC. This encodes CASSPTSLTEQFF.

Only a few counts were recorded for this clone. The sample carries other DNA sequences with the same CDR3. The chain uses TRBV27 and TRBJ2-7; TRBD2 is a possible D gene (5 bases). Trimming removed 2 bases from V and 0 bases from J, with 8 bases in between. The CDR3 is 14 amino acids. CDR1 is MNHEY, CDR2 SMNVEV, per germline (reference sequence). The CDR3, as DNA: TGTGCCAGCAGTTTAAGTGGGAGCTCCTACGAGCAGTACTTC. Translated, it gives CASSLSGSSYEQYF.

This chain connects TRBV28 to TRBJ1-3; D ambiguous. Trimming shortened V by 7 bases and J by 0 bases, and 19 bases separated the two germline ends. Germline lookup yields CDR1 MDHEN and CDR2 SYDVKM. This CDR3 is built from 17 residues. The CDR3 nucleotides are TGTGCCAGCACCAACAGTCTCCCCACTAGCTCTGGAAACACCATATATTTT. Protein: CASTNSLPTSSGNTIYF.

The CDR3 region is CASSEERGSSYNEQFF. For the CDR3, the DNA is TGTGCCAGCAGTGAAGAGCGGGGAAGCTCCTACAATGAGCAGTTCTTC. V is TRBV25-1 and J is TRBJ2-1, with 7 bases aligning to TRBD2. With V trimmed by 2 bases and J by 0 bases, 4 bases remained unmatched. The CDR3 totals 16 residues. Germline V CDR1 and CDR2: MGHDK, SYGVNS.

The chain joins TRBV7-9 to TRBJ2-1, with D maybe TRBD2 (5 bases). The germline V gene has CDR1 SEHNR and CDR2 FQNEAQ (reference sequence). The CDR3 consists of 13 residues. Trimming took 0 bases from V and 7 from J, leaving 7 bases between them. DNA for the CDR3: TGTGCCAGCAGCTTAGCACCGGGGAATGAGCAGTTCTTC. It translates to CASSLAPGNEQFF.

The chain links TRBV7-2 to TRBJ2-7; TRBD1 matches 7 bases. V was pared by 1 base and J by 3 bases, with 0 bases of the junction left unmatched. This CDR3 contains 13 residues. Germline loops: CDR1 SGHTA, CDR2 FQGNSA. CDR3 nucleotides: TGTGCCAGCAGCTTAGGGGACAGCTACGAGCAGTACTTC. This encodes CASSLGDSYEQYF.

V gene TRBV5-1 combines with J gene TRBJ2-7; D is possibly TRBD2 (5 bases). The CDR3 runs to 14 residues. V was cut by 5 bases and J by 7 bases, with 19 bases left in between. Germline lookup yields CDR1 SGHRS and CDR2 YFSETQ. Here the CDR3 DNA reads TGCGCCAGCAGGGCCCGTCCTATGGACTTTGAGCAGTACTTC. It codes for CASRARPMDFEQYF. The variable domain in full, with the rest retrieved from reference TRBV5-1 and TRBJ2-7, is KAGVTQTPRYLIKTRGQQVTLSCSPISGHRSVSWYQQTPGQGLQFLFEYFSETQRNKGNFPGRFSGRQFSNSRSEMNVSTLELGDSALYLCASRARPMDFEQYFGPGTRLTVT.

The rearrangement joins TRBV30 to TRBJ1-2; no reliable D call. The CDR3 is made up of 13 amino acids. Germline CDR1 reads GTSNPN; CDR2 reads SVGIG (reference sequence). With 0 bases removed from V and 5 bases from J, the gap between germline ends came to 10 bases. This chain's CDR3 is CAWSVLGNYGYTF. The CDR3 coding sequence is TGTGCCTGGAGTGTACTTGGAAATTATGGCTACACCTTC.

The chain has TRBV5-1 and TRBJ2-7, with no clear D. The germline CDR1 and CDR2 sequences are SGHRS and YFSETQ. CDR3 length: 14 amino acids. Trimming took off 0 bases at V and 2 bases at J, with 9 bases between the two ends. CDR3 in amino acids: CASSLVVSPYEQYF. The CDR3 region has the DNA TGCGCCAGCAGCTTGGTTGTCAGCCCCTACGAGCAGTACTTC.

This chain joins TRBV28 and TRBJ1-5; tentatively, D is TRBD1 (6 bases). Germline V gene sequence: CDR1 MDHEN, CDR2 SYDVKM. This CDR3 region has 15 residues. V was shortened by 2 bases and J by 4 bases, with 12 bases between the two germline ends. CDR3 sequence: CASSLGGAYNQPQHF. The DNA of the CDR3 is TGTGCCAGCAGTTTAGGGGGGGCCTATAATCAGCCCCAGCATTTT.

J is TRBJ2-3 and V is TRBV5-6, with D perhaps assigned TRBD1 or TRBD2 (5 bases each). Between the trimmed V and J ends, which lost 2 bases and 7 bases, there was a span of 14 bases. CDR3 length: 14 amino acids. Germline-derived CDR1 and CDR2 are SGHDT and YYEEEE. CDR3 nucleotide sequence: TGTGCCAGCAGCTTCCGGGACGCGTCGAATACGCAGTATTTT. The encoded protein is CASSFRDASNTQYF.

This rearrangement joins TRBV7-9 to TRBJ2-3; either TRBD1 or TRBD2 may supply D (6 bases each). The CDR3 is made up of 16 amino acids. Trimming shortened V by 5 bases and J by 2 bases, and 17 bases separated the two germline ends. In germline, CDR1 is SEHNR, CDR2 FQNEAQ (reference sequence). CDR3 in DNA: TGTGCCAGCAGCCCAGTGCTACAGGGACTCACAGATACGCAGTATTTT. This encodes CASSPVLQGLTDTQYF.

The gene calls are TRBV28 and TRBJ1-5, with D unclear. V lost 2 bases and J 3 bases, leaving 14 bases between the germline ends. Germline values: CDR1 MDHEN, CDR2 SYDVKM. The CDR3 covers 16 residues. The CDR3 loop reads CASSLIGRRVNQPQHF. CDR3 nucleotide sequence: TGTGCCAGCAGTTTAATCGGCAGAAGGGTCAATCAGCCCCAGCATTTT.

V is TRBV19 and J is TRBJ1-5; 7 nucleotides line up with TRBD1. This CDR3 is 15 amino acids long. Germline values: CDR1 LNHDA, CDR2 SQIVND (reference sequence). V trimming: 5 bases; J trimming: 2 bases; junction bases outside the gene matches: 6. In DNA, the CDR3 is TGTGCCAGTAGTTTCCGACAGGGCGGCAATCAGCCCCAGCATTTT. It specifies CASSFRQGGNQPQHF. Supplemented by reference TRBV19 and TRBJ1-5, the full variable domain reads DGGITQSPKYLFRKEGQNVTLSCEQNLNHDAMYWYRQDPGQGLRLIYYSQIVNDFQKGDIAEGYSVSREKKESFPLTVTSAQKNPTAFYLCASSFRQGGNQPQHFGDGTRLSIL.

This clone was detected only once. CDR3 nucleotides: TGTGCCAGCAGCTCCAGACAGGGGGCCTACGAGCAGTACTTC. Its protein is CASSSRQGAYEQYF. The rearrangement links TRBV7-2 to TRBJ2-7; 9 nucleotides match TRBD1. This CDR3 is 14 amino acids long. Germline CDR1 SGHTA, CDR2 FQGNSA. The J segment lost 2 bases and the V segment lost 4 bases, leaving 3 bases of the junction unmatched.

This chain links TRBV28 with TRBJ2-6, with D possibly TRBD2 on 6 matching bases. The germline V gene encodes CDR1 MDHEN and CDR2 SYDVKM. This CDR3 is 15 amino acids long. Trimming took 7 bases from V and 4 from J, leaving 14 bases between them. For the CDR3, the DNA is TGTGCCAGCACCCTGGGGGGTGCAGGGGCCAACGTCCTGACTTTC. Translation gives CASTLGGAGANVLTF.